These 5 T cell receptor beta chains were sequenced from one sample in a study of blood T cell repertoires in COVID-19. TCRdb keeps only in-frame clones here, not all; method: immunoSEQ multiplex PCR. The sample shows roughly 240,000 clones, 86% of them seen only once. Sequences were obtained from peripheral blood. The receptor source for this set is a woman aged 55-69 years who had recovered from COVID-19.

The genes are TRBV3-1 (or the pseudogene TRBV3-2) and TRBJ1-3; D gene uncertain. Trimming shortened V by 4 bases and J by 4 bases, and 11 bases separated the two germline ends. The CDR3 runs to 14 residues. Germline V gives CDR1 LGHDT, CDR2 YNNKEL (reference sequence). CDR3: CASSRRAYGNTIYF. The CDR3 region has the DNA TGTGCCAGCAGCCGGAGGGCGTACGGAAACACCATATATTTT.

V and J are TRBV29-1 and TRBJ2-3; D is unresolved. The V end lost 8 bases, the J end lost 1 base, and 10 bases lay between the germline ends. From germline, CDR1 is SQVTM and CDR2 ANQGSEA. This CDR3 is built from 12 residues. The chain's CDR3 is CSPSPGTDTQYF. Written as DNA, the CDR3 is TGCAGCCCATCTCCGGGCACAGATACGCAGTATTTT.

V and J are TRBV7-2 and TRBJ1-1; 7 positions agree with TRBD1. Germline trimming cut 4 bases from V and 1 base from J; bases unmatched to any gene: 12. The germline V gene has CDR1 SGHTA and CDR2 FQGNSA. CDR3 length: 17 residues. The CDR3 region is CASSSDRAKSWNTEAFF. CDR3 nucleotide sequence: TGTGCCAGCAGCTCCGACAGGGCCAAATCCTGGAACACTGAAGCTTTCTTT.

The chain employs TRBV24-1 and TRBJ2-3, with TRBD2 as a possible D gene (6 bases). The CDR3 is made up of 16 amino acids. Trimming took off 3 bases at V and 0 bases at J, with 12 bases between the two ends. In germline, CDR1 is KGHDR, CDR2 SFDVKD. The chain's CDR3 is CATSDLGGFSTDTQYF. CDR3 DNA: TGTGCCACCAGTGATCTTGGGGGGTTTAGCACAGATACGCAGTATTTT.

The chain carries TRBV19 and TRBJ2-2, with 8 bases fitting TRBD1. The CDR3 is made up of 17 amino acids. Per the germline V gene, CDR1 is LNHDA and CDR2 is SQIVND (reference sequence). J lost 6 bases, V lost 1 base, and 10 bases had no gene match. This chain's CDR3 is CASSIAGGTGPPGELFF. The CDR3 DNA reads TGTGCCAGTAGTATAGCGGGCGGGACAGGCCCTCCCGGGGAGCTGTTTTTT. Looking up the rest from reference TRBV19 and TRBJ2-2 gives the full variable domain: DGGITQSPKYLFRKEGQNVTLSCEQNLNHDAMYWYRQDPGQGLRLIYYSQIVNDFQKGDIAEGYSVSREKKESFPLTVTSAQKNPTAFYLCASSIAGGTGPPGELFFGEGSRLTVL.